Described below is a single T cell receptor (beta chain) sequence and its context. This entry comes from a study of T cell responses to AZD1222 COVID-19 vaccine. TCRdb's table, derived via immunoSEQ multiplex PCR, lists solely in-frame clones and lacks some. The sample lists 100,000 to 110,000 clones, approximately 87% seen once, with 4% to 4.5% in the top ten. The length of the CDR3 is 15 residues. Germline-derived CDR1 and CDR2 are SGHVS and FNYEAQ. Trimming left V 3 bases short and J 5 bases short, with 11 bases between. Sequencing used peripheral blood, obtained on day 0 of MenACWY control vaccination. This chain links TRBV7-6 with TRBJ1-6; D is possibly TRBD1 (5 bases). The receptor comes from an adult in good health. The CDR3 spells CASSLGNRNNSPLHF. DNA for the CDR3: TGTGCCAGCAGCTTGGGCAACAGGAATAATTCACCCCTCCACTTT.